This is a list of T cell receptor beta chains from one sample in a study of blood T cell repertoires in COVID-19. The repertoire was sequenced with immunoSEQ multiplex PCR; TCRdb's copy has only in-frame clones and lacks some. The data show about 350,000 clones, with roughly 89% seen just once and approximately 9.4% held by the top ten. The sample was peripheral blood. These receptors were collected from a man aged 25-45 years with COVID-19, enrolled during active disease. Both conserved end residues are part of each CDR3. The D gene is left open where the match is weak. Part of the rows lack a size; the others show once, few, many or a class for expanded clones.

size: -
J: TRBJ2-1
V: TRBV4-1
D: TRBD1
DNA: TGCGCCAGCAGCCAAGAGACAGGGGGCTTCTACAATGAGCAGTTCTTC
CDR3: CASSQETGGFYNEQFF

size: -
J: TRBJ2-1
V: TRBV7-9
D: -
DNA: TGTGCCAGCAGCTTAGCGGGAGGTATAGATGAGCAGTTCTTC
CDR3: CASSLAGGIDEQFF

size: -
J: TRBJ2-7
V: TRBV15
D: -
DNA: TGTGCCACCAGCAGAGATCTCCGGGACGAGCAGTACTTC
CDR3: CATSRDLRDEQYF

size: once
J: TRBJ1-1
V: TRBV6-5
D: -
DNA: TGTGCCAGCAGTTACGATGGGGGGATGAACACTGAAGCTTTCTTT
CDR3: CASSYDGGMNTEAFF

size: -
J: TRBJ2-7
V: TRBV5-5
D: TRBD1
DNA: TGTGCCAGCAGCCGTACAGGGGGATCCTACGAGCAGTACTTC
CDR3: CASSRTGGSYEQYF

size: -
J: TRBJ2-7
V: TRBV28
D: TRBD1
DNA: TGTGCCAGCACCAAGGACGGGACAGGCCGCTACGAGCAGTACTTC
CDR3: CASTKDGTGRYEQYF

size: -
J: TRBJ1-3
V: TRBV2
D: -
DNA: TGTGCCAGCAGTCCACCTACAGGGCTCACTGGAAACACCATATATTTT
CDR3: CASSPPTGLTGNTIYF

size: -
J: TRBJ2-1
V: TRBV18
D: -
DNA: TGTGCCAGCTCACCTTTGGCAGGGGAATACGGTGAGCAGTTCTTC
CDR3: CASSPLAGEYGEQFF

size: -
J: TRBJ1-4
V: TRBV7-8
D: -
DNA: TGTGCCAGCAGACAAACAGGGTCCCCAATGGGAAAACTGTTTTTT
CDR3: CASRQTGSPMGKLFF

size: -
J: TRBJ2-2
V: TRBV7-8
D: TRBD2
DNA: TGTGCCAGCAGCTTAAGGACTAGCGGGAACACCGGGGAGCTGTTTTTT
CDR3: CASSLRTSGNTGELFF

size: once
J: TRBJ1-2
V: TRBV7-9
D: -
DNA: TGTGCCAGCAGCTCCACGAAAGTGCGGGGCGAGACGAACTATGGCTACACCTTC
CDR3: CASSSTKVRGETNYGYTF

size: -
J: TRBJ2-5
V: TRBV29-1
D: -
DNA: TGCAGCGTTGGTCTGGGGCAGGGAGAGACCCAGTACTTC
CDR3: CSVGLGQGETQYF

size: -
J: TRBJ1-5
V: TRBV15
D: TRBD1
DNA: TGTGCCACCAGTCGGGACAGGGACAATCAGCCCCAGCATTTT
CDR3: CATSRDRDNQPQHF

size: -
J: TRBJ1-5
V: TRBV6-5
D: -
DNA: TGTGCCAGCGGCCTGACGGACTCCAATCAGCCCCAGCATTTT
CDR3: CASGLTDSNQPQHF

size: -
J: TRBJ2-7
V: TRBV7-3
D: TRBD2
DNA: TGTGCCAGCAGCCCCACGACTAGCGGGGGACCTTACGAGCAGTACTTC
CDR3: CASSPTTSGGPYEQYF

size: -
J: TRBJ1-5
V: TRBV7-2
D: -
DNA: TGTGCCAGCAGCTTATTAGGGGGAGCGGATCAGCCCCAGCATTTT
CDR3: CASSLLGGADQPQHF

size: once
J: TRBJ2-7
V: TRBV27
D: -
DNA: TGTGCCAGCAGTCCCTCGATCCGACAGGCCTACGAGCAGTACTTC
CDR3: CASSPSIRQAYEQYF

size: -
J: TRBJ2-1
V: TRBV7-3
D: TRBD2
DNA: TGTGCCAGCAGCTTACAACCTAGCGGGGCAAATGAGCAGTTCTTC
CDR3: CASSLQPSGANEQFF

size: -
J: TRBJ2-7
V: TRBV15
D: TRBD1
DNA: TGTGCCACCAGCAGAGATCAGGGACAGGGGATTTACGAGCAGTACTTC
CDR3: CATSRDQGQGIYEQYF

size: -
J: TRBJ2-1
V: TRBV18
D: -
DNA: TGTGCCAGCTCACCCCGGGCCAGGGGACATGAGCAGTTCTTC
CDR3: CASSPRARGHEQFF

size: -
J: TRBJ2-6
V: TRBV29-1
D: -
DNA: TGCAGCGTTGGTGGTTGGGGGCCAGCCGGGGCCAACGTCCTGACTTTC
CDR3: CSVGGWGPAGANVLTF

size: few
J: TRBJ1-1
V: TRBV7-3
D: -
DNA: TGTGCCAGCAGCTTAGGGGGAGGAGAGAACACTGAAGCTTTCTTT
CDR3: CASSLGGGENTEAFF

size: -
J: TRBJ2-2
V: TRBV7-9
D: TRBD2
DNA: TGTGCCAGCGCGGACTTCGGGGAGCGGGGGAGAACCAACGGGGAGCTGTTTTTT
CDR3: CASADFGERGRTNGELFF

size: few
J: TRBJ2-7
V: TRBV28
D: -
DNA: TGTGCCAGCACCTCAGGGGCCTTGGAGCAGTACTTC
CDR3: CASTSGALEQYF

size: -
J: TRBJ2-2
V: TRBV4-3
D: TRBD2
DNA: TGCGCCAGCAGTCTCCTAGCGGCCGGGGAGCTGTTTTTT
CDR3: CASSLLAAGELFF

size: -
J: TRBJ2-1
V: TRBV9
D: TRBD2
DNA: TGTGCCAGCTCAGTGGGAGGGGACTACAATGAGCAGTTCTTC
CDR3: CASSVGGDYNEQFF

size: -
J: TRBJ2-7
V: TRBV5-6
D: -
DNA: TGTGCCAGCAGCAGCGAACGGGGTTCCAGCTCCTACGAGCAGTACTTC
CDR3: CASSSERGSSSYEQYF

size: -
J: TRBJ2-7
V: TRBV28
D: TRBD2
DNA: TGTGCCAGCAGTCTGACTAGCCCCAGCTCCTACGAGCAGTACTTC
CDR3: CASSLTSPSSYEQYF

size: -
J: TRBJ2-3
V: TRBV19
D: -
DNA: TGTGCCAGTAGTACCCAATGGGTAGGGGGGGGCGCAGATACGCAGTATTTT
CDR3: CASSTQWVGGGADTQYF

size: -
J: TRBJ2-7
V: TRBV19
D: TRBD2
DNA: TGTGCCAGTAGTTATGGACTAGCGGGCCTTCAAAAGACCTACGAGCAGTACTTC
CDR3: CASSYGLAGLQKTYEQYF

size: -
J: TRBJ2-7
V: TRBV5-5
D: -
DNA: TGTGCCAGCAGCATAACTACGACCGGGGGCGAGCAGTACTTC
CDR3: CASSITTTGGEQYF

size: -
J: TRBJ2-1
V: TRBV6-1
D: -
DNA: TGTGCCAGCAGTGACAGCTCCAGCGGGCGCTACAATGAGCAGTTCTTC
CDR3: CASSDSSSGRYNEQFF

size: -
J: TRBJ2-1
V: TRBV4-3
D: -
DNA: TGCGCCAGCAGCCAAGTGTATTCAGGGGTGCCTTGGAGCTCCTACAATGAGCAGTTCTTC
CDR3: CASSQVYSGVPWSSYNEQFF

size: few
J: TRBJ2-1
V: TRBV5-1
D: -
DNA: TGCGCCAGCAGCTTGACAGAGGGCAATGAGCAGTTCTTC
CDR3: CASSLTEGNEQFF

size: -
J: TRBJ2-3
V: TRBV7-9
D: TRBD1
DNA: TGTGCCAGCAGCCCACAACAGGGGTGGGATACGCAGTATTTT
CDR3: CASSPQQGWDTQYF

size: -
J: TRBJ2-3
V: TRBV9
D: TRBD2
DNA: TGTGCCAGCGGGGGGGGCACAGATACGCAGTATTTT
CDR3: CASGGGTDTQYF

size: -
J: TRBJ2-7
V: TRBV30
D: -
DNA: TGTGCCTGGAGTGTACTGATGAGCAACGAGCAGTACTTC
CDR3: CAWSVLMSNEQYF

size: -
J: TRBJ1-6
V: TRBV6-5
D: -
DNA: TGTGCCAGCAGTAACAGACAGTCCTATAATTCACCCCTCCACTTT
CDR3: CASSNRQSYNSPLHF

size: -
J: TRBJ1-1
V: TRBV5-4
D: TRBD1
DNA: TGTGCCAGCAGCTTGGGAACTGGACAGGGGTATTTTGTCAGGAACACTGAAGCTTTCTTT
CDR3: CASSLGTGQGYFVRNTEAFF

size: -
J: TRBJ2-7
V: TRBV4-2
D: TRBD1
DNA: TGTGCCAGCAGCCAAGGGACAGGGGTCGAGCAGTACTTC
CDR3: CASSQGTGVEQYF

size: -
J: TRBJ2-7
V: TRBV19
D: TRBD1
DNA: TGTGCCAGCAAAGTAGGGGGCTCGTACGAGCAGTACTTC
CDR3: CASKVGGSYEQYF

size: -
J: TRBJ2-7
V: TRBV5-4
D: TRBD1
DNA: TGTGCCAGCAGCGCGGACAGGGCCTCCTCCTACGAGCAGTACTTC
CDR3: CASSADRASSYEQYF

size: -
J: TRBJ2-2
V: TRBV5-1
D: TRBD2
DNA: TGCGCCAGCAGCTTGGGAAGCGGGAGTGGTCAGCTGTTTTTT
CDR3: CASSLGSGSGQLFF

size: -
J: TRBJ1-5
V: TRBV19
D: -
DNA: TGTGCCAGTAGTATTTCGGGACAACTCCATAGCAATCAGCCCCAGCATTTT
CDR3: CASSISGQLHSNQPQHF

size: -
J: TRBJ2-1
V: TRBV21-1
D: -
DNA: TGTGCCAGCAGCAAAGGAGGGGACAGTGAGTTCTTC
CDR3: CASSKGGDSEFF

size: few
J: TRBJ1-3
V: TRBV5-6
D: TRBD1
DNA: TGTGCCAGCAGCTGGGACAGGGGTACAGGAAACACCATATATTTT
CDR3: CASSWDRGTGNTIYF

size: -
J: TRBJ1-2
V: TRBV7-2
D: TRBD1
DNA: TGTGCCAGCAGCTTAGCGAGCAGGGGGATGGACTATGGCTACACCTTC
CDR3: CASSLASRGMDYGYTF

size: once
J: TRBJ1-1
V: TRBV7-6
D: TRBD1
DNA: TGTGCCAGCAGCTCAGGACAGGGATTAGAAGCTTTCTTT
CDR3: CASSSGQGLEAFF

size: once
J: TRBJ1-3
V: TRBV7-2
D: TRBD1
DNA: TGTGCCAGCAGCCCCTATAGACAGGGCGCGGGTGGAAACACCATATATTTT
CDR3: CASSPYRQGAGGNTIYF

size: few
J: TRBJ1-5
V: TRBV19
D: -
DNA: TGTGCCAGTAGTATCTGGGGAGGGAGCAATCAGCCCCAGCATTTT
CDR3: CASSIWGGSNQPQHF

size: -
J: TRBJ2-2
V: TRBV4-1
D: -
DNA: TGCGCCAGCAGCCAAGACTACTTCACTCCGAACACCGGGGAGCTGTTTTTT
CDR3: CASSQDYFTPNTGELFF

size: -
J: TRBJ1-1
V: TRBV6-5
D: -
DNA: TGTGCCAGCAGTTACTCGAACCAGGCCATGAACACTGAAGCTTTCTTT
CDR3: CASSYSNQAMNTEAFF

size: -
J: TRBJ2-7
V: TRBV3-1/TRBV3-2
D: -
DNA: TGTGCCAGCAGCCAAGAAGGGAGCTCCTACGAGCAGTACTTC
CDR3: CASSQEGSSYEQYF